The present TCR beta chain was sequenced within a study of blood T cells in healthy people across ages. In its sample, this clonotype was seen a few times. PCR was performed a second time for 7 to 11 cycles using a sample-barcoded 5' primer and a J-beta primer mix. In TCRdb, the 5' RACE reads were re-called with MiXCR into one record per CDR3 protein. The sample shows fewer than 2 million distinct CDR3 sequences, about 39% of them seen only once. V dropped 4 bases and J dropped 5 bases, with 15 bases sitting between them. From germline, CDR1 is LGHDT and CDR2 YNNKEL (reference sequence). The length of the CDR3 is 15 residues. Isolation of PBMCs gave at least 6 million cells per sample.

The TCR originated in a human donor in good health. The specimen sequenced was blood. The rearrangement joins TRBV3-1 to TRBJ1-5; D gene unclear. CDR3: CASSRMPGGHQPQHF. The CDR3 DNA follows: TGTGCCAGCAGCCGAATGCCGGGAGGCCATCAGCCCCAGCATTTT.